The TCR beta chain described here comes from a study of PD-1 blockade in classical Hodgkin lymphoma. General study points: Complete responders' baseline diversity resembled that of newly diagnosed patients.

The data were produced by immunoSEQ multiplex PCR, yet TCRdb's version contains in-frame clones alone and is incomplete. The table includes 4,000 to 5,000 clones, around 71% detected once. Every patient had relapsed following autologous stem cell transplantation, and cohorts differed in brentuximab vedotin exposure. The germline CDR1 and CDR2 sequences are LNHDA and SQIVND (reference sequence). Trimming cost V 5 bases and J 1 base, with 8 bases left between them. The CDR3 contains 14 residues. Comments on this clone: Its antigen is unidentified.

The TCR comes from a human donor with classical Hodgkin lymphoma. The genes are TRBV19 and TRBJ2-2, with a tentative D call TRBD2 (5 bases). Sequenced material: peripheral blood mononuclear cells (PBMCs), taken at baseline. The CDR3 DNA sequence: TGTGCCAGTAGTGACCGGGGGAACACCGGGGAGCTGTTTTTT. It codes for CASSDRGNTGELFF.